This T cell receptor (beta chain) emerged from a study of CD8+CD57+ T cells in acquired aplastic anemia. Study details: Mean yield of DNA from sorted CD4+ and CD8+ cells was roughly 3.2 ug. Study-wide points: Patients had twenty-nine CD8+ CDR3 sequences in common with controls (the shared set).

Profiling of TCR beta VDJ combinations and CDR3 sequences used genomic DNA as template. TCRdb itself ran the reads through MiXCR, one entry per CDR3 protein. Of roughly 500,000 distinct CDR3 sequences listed, around 33% are singletons. The CDR3 runs 16 residues. The germline V and J ends were trimmed by 5 bases and 7 bases, with 21 bases remaining between them. Germline CDR1 reads LNHDA; CDR2 reads SQIVND (reference sequence). For sequencing, patients were chosen who had shown expansion of CD8+CD57+ cells by flow cytometry. Every patient was diagnosed with severe acquired aplastic anemia. There was no therapy given to any patient before the blood sampling took place. This clonotype was picked up many times. Antigen unknown.

The V and J genes are TRBV19 and TRBJ1-3, with TRBD1 as a possible D gene (6 bases). This receptor was identified in a human donor with aplastic anemia. Source material: sorted CD4+, CD8+, or CD8+CD57+ T cells (not recorded which) from PBMCs. Here the CDR3 DNA reads TGTGCCAGTAGTCAAGGGACTCCAGGGGATGGGAACACCATATATTTT. It codes for CASSQGTPGDGNTIYF.